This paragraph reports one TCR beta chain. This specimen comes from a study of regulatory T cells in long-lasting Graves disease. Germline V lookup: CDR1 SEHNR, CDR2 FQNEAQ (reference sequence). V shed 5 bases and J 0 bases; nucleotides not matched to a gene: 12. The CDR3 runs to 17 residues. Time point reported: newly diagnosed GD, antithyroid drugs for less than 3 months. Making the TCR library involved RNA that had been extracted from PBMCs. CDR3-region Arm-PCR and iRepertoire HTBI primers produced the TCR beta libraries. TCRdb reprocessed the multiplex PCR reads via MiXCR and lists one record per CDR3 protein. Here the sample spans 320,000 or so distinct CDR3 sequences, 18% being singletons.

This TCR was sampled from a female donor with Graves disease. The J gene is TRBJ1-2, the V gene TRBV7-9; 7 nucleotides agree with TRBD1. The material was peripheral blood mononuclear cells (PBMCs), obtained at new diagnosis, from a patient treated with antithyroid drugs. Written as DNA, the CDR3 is TGTGCCAGCAGCCGGGACGTTCGACAGGGAGCTAACTATGGCTACACCTTC. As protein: CASSRDVRQGANYGYTF.